This entry lists 29 T cell receptor beta chains sequenced from one sample in a study of OX40 agonist ivuxolimab in advanced cancers. TCRdb's copy holds only in-frame clones and misses some; the assay was immunoSEQ multiplex PCR. The sample includes 76,000 or so clones, 80% to 90% seen only once; the top ten take roughly 6%. Material: CD4+ or CD8+ T cells sorted from blood, obtained in a trial of the OX40 agonist ivuxolimab. These receptors came from an adult with an advanced solid tumor such as melanoma, head and neck, liver or kidney cancer.

V gene TRBV7-8 combines with J gene TRBJ2-5; D possibly corresponds to TRBD1 (5 bases). Trimming removed 5 bases from V and 0 bases from J, with 10 bases in between. The length of the CDR3 is 14 residues. Per the germline V gene, CDR1 is SGHVS and CDR2 is FQNEAQ. The DNA for the CDR3 is TGTGCCAGCAGCCACCTCAGGGACCAAGAGACCCAGTACTTC. Protein: CASSHLRDQETQYF.

The CDR3 bases are TGTGCCAGCAGCCTTTATGTTGGGGGACAAGGGTGGAAAGAGACCCAGTACTTC. Residues: CASSLYVGGQGWKETQYF. V and J are TRBV7-9 and TRBJ2-5, with D tentatively TRBD1 (6 bases). The V end lost 5 bases, the J end lost 3 bases, and 25 bases lay between the germline ends. Looked up from germline, CDR1 is SEHNR and CDR2 is FQNEAQ (reference sequence). This CDR3 has 18 residues.

This clone was counted once. This chain uses TRBV7-2 with TRBJ2-3; D possibly corresponds to TRBD2 (7 bases). Trimming cost V 3 bases and J 7 bases, with 17 bases left between them. The germline V gene encodes CDR1 SGHTA and CDR2 FQGNSA. CDR3 length equals 15 residues. The CDR3 is CASSFKGGADYTQYF. The CDR3 DNA follows: TGTGCCAGCAGCTTTAAGGGGGGGGCTGACTATACGCAGTATTTT.

The chain uses TRBV18 and TRBJ1-3, with D tentatively TRBD1 (6 bases). Per the germline V gene, CDR1 is KGHSH and CDR2 is LQKENI. The CDR3 contains 15 residues. Trimming removed 1 base from V and 2 bases from J, with 9 bases in between. CDR3 nucleotides: TGTGCCAGCTCACCACGGGGGGCAGCTGGAAACACCATATATTTT. It translates to CASSPRGAAGNTIYF.

This clone came up a few times. The chain joins TRBV11-3 to TRBJ2-1; D possibly matches TRBD1 or TRBD2 (5 bases each). Between the trimmed V and J ends, which lost 5 bases and 0 bases, there was a span of 14 bases. The germline CDR1 and CDR2 sequences are SGHNT and YENEEA. The CDR3 runs to 16 residues. The CDR3 bases are TGTGCCAGCAGCATGGGGCGGGCGAGCTCCTACAATGAGCAGTTCTTC. Amino acid sequence: CASSMGRASSYNEQFF.

In regard to this clone: Different DNA sequences within this sample yield the same CDR3. The chain has TRBV7-9 and TRBJ1-4, with TRBD1 matching over 9 bases. J gave up 8 bases and V 5 bases, and 9 bases lay outside the gene matches. Germline V gene data show CDR1 as SEHNR and CDR2 as FQNEAQ (reference sequence). This CDR3 is built from 15 residues. CDR3 in DNA: TGTGCCAGCAGCCTGGGGGGACAGGGAGGAGAAAAACTGTTTTTT. Translated, it gives CASSLGGQGGEKLFF. Drawing the rest from reference TRBV7-9 and TRBJ1-4, the complete variable domain is DTGVSQNPRHKITKRGQNVTFRCDPISEHNRLYWYRQTLGQGPEFLTYFQNEAQLEKSRLLSDRFSAERPKGSFSTLEIQRTEQGDSAMYLCASSLGGQGGEKLFFGSGTQLSVL.

This clone was seen a handful of times. The chain combines TRBV6-1 with TRBJ1-4; 7 bases agree with TRBD1. Germline V CDR1 and CDR2: MNHNS, SASEGT. The CDR3 covers 18 residues. Trimming removed 3 bases from V and 0 bases from J; junction bases left unmatched: 10. The CDR3 sequence: CASSDSTGQAATNEKLFF. The CDR3 DNA follows: TGTGCCAGCAGTGATAGTACAGGACAGGCTGCAACTAATGAAAAACTGTTTTTT.

This sequence joins TRBV2 and TRBJ2-5; the D gene is possibly TRBD2 (7 bases). The ends were cut back, 5 bases at V and 4 bases at J, with 11 bases in the middle. CDR1 is SNHLY and CDR2 is FYNNEI in the germline V gene. This CDR3 region has 13 residues. The chain's CDR3 is CASSFRGGETQYF. DNA for the CDR3: TGTGCCAGCAGTTTTAGGGGGGGAGAGACCCAGTACTTC.

The chain couples TRBV7-9 to TRBJ1-5, with D unclear. Trimming shortened V by 2 bases and J by 3 bases, and 11 bases separated the two germline ends. This CDR3 has 15 residues. The germline V gene has CDR1 SEHNR and CDR2 FQNEAQ (reference sequence). DNA of the CDR3: TGTGCCAGCAGCTTATCGAACTCTGCCAATCAGCCCCAGCATTTT. Protein: CASSLSNSANQPQHF.

This chain uses TRBV18 with TRBJ2-5, with 7 nucleotides matching TRBD1. The germline V gene has CDR1 KGHSH and CDR2 LQKENI. The trim removed 4 bases at V and 1 base at J, leaving 6 bases unmatched. CDR3 length: 15 amino acids. The CDR3 sequence is CASSQQQGTQETQYF. Written as DNA, the CDR3 is TGTGCCAGCTCACAACAACAGGGGACCCAAGAGACCCAGTACTTC. The full variable domain, rest sourced from reference TRBV18 and TRBJ2-5, is NAGVMQNPRHLVRRRGQEARLRCSPMKGHSHVYWYRQLPEEGLKFMVYLQKENIIDESGMPKERFSAEFPKEGPSILRIQQVVRGDSAAYFCASSQQQGTQETQYFGPGTRLLVL.

In this sample, this clone turned up once. The rearrangement uses TRBV27 and TRBJ1-2; D unclear. The CDR3 runs 13 residues. From germline, CDR1 is MNHEY and CDR2 SMNVEV (reference sequence). V was cut by 3 bases and J by 4 bases, with 9 bases left in between. This CDR3 reads CASSFQPAYGYTF. The CDR3 coding sequence is TGTGCCAGCAGTTTCCAGCCGGCCTATGGCTACACCTTC.

The chain recombines TRBV9 with TRBJ2-3, with 9 bases lining up with TRBD2. J lost 0 bases, V lost 4 bases, and 9 bases had no gene match. CDR1 and CDR2 (germline): SGDLS, YYNGEE. The CDR3 has 17 residues. The CDR3 spells CASSPWPSGASTDTQYF. The DNA of the CDR3 is TGTGCCAGCAGCCCTTGGCCTAGCGGGGCCAGCACAGATACGCAGTATTTT.

The chain joins TRBV29-1 to TRBJ1-1, with TRBD1 identical over 10 bases. V was clipped by 8 bases and J by 10 bases; unmatched bases: 13. The length of the CDR3 is 13 residues. The germline CDR1 and CDR2 sequences are SQVTM and ANQGSEA. The CDR3 here is CSSRPGQGTSAFF. For the CDR3, the DNA is TGCAGCTCTCGCCCGGGACAGGGGACTTCAGCTTTCTTT.

The chain has TRBV15 and TRBJ1-2; D is uncertain. Germline V gene sequence: CDR1 LNHNV, CDR2 YYDKDF (reference sequence). The CDR3 loop spans 14 amino acids. Trimming cost V 0 bases and J 2 bases, with 7 bases left between them. DNA of the CDR3: TGTGCCACCAGCAGAGATAGTGGGAACTATGGCTACACCTTC. Translated: CATSRDSGNYGYTF.

V usage is TRBV27 and J usage is TRBJ2-7; the D gene is possibly TRBD1 (6 bases). Germline V gives CDR1 MNHEY, CDR2 SMNVEV (reference sequence). Trimming cost V 5 bases and J 3 bases, with 17 bases left between them. There are 15 residues in the CDR3. The CDR3 DNA reads TGTGCCAGCAGTCCCACAGGGACCCTCATCTACGAGCAGTACTTC. Amino acid sequence: CASSPTGTLIYEQYF.

This rearrangement joins TRBV18 to TRBJ2-1; D not certain. This CDR3 comprises 15 residues. Trimming shortened V by 1 base and J by 3 bases, and 10 bases separated the two germline ends. Germline V gene data show CDR1 as KGHSH and CDR2 as LQKENI. The CDR3 spells CASSPRSSDYNEQFF. DNA for the CDR3: TGTGCCAGCTCACCACGGTCCAGCGACTACAATGAGCAGTTCTTC.

V usage is TRBV5-4 and J usage is TRBJ2-7; D possibly corresponds to TRBD1 (5 bases). The V gene lost 4 bases and the J gene lost 5 bases, with 19 bases spanning the gap. The CDR3 spans 15 residues. CDR1 and CDR2 from the germline V gene are SGHNT and YYREEE (reference sequence). The CDR3 protein is CASSPRAVLGDEQYF. CDR3 sequence (DNA): TGTGCCAGCAGCCCTCGGGCAGTTCTAGGGGACGAGCAGTACTTC. The full variable domain, rest sourced from reference TRBV5-4 and TRBJ2-7, is ETGVTQSPTHLIKTRGQQVTLRCSSQSGHNTVSWYQQALGQGPQFIFQYYREEENGRGNFPPRFSGLQFPNYSSELNVNALELDDSALYLCASSPRAVLGDEQYFGPGTRLTVT.

The V call is TRBV7-2, the J call TRBJ2-3; TRBD2 matches at 7 bases. V was pared by 2 bases and J by 1 base, with 6 bases of the junction left unmatched. The CDR3 consists of 16 residues. Per germline, CDR1 SGHTA and CDR2 FQGNSA. The CDR3 coding sequence is TGTGCCAGCAGCTTAATTAGCGGGTCTGGCACAGATACGCAGTATTTT. It encodes CASSLISGSGTDTQYF.

The chain couples TRBV18 to TRBJ1-2; 8 nucleotides align to TRBD1. The CDR3 runs to 13 residues. Germline trimming cut 5 bases from V and 3 bases from J; bases unmatched to any gene: 2. Germline V CDR1 and CDR2: KGHSH, LQKENI. CDR3 DNA: TGTGCCAGCTCATCGGGACAGGACTATGGCTACACCTTC. Protein product: CASSSGQDYGYTF.

The CDR3 reads CASSLEAGLNSPLHF. In DNA form, the CDR3 reads TGTGCCAGCAGCTTAGAGGCGGGGTTAAATTCACCCCTCCACTTT. This chain joins TRBV7-2 and TRBJ1-6; D is uncertain. CDR1 is SGHTA and CDR2 is FQGNSA in the germline V gene. The CDR3 totals 15 residues. V shed 1 base and J shed 7 bases, with 11 bases lying between them.

The rearrangement uses TRBV6-5 and TRBJ2-7; 10 nucleotides align to TRBD2. This CDR3 region has 14 residues. The V and J ends lost 6 bases and 2 bases, in that order; junction bases with no gene match: 4. Germline V gene data show CDR1 as MNHEY and CDR2 as SVGAGI. CDR3 amino acids: CASSQREGAYEQYF. In DNA, the CDR3 is TGTGCCAGCAGCCAGCGGGAGGGGGCCTACGAGCAGTACTTC.

V and J are TRBV6-1 and TRBJ2-7, with TRBD1 identical over 8 bases. This CDR3 spans 12 amino acids. Germline V gene lookup returns CDR1 MNHNS and CDR2 SASEGT. Trimming took 2 bases from V and 11 from J; bases not matched to a gene: 5. The chain's CDR3 is CASSEKTGEKYF. In nucleotides, the CDR3 is TGTGCCAGCAGTGAAAAGACAGGGGAAAAGTACTTC.

The V gene is TRBV6-1, the J gene TRBJ1-2; D is unresolved. The CDR3 covers 15 residues. CDR1 and CDR2 (germline): MNHNS, SASEGT. V dropped 1 base and J dropped 4 bases, with 13 bases sitting between them. CDR3 in amino acids: CASSEGPFTGYGYTF. In DNA, the CDR3 is TGTGCCAGCAGTGAAGGGCCCTTCACGGGCTATGGCTACACCTTC.

This sequence joins TRBV5-4 and TRBJ1-2; 9 bases match TRBD1. V gave up 3 bases and J gave up 7 bases; unmatched junction bases: 7. There are 14 residues in the CDR3. The germline gives CDR1 SGHNT, CDR2 YYREEE (reference sequence). DNA for the CDR3: TGTGCCAGCAGCTCGGAGGGACAGGGACGTGGCTACACCTTC. Amino acids: CASSSEGQGRGYTF.

V is TRBV29-1 and J is TRBJ2-2; 8 bases line up with TRBD1. The junction had 2 bases not matched to a gene; V was cut back by 7 bases and J by 1 base. Germline V CDR1 and CDR2: SQVTM, ANQGSEA. This CDR3 contains 13 residues. Here the CDR3 reads CSADRENTGELFF. The CDR3 DNA is TGCAGCGCGGACAGGGAGAACACCGGGGAGCTGTTTTTT.

This sequence joins TRBV7-2 and TRBJ1-6, with D uncertain. The CDR3 consists of 12 residues. The ends were cut back, 4 bases at V and 10 bases at J, with 8 bases in the middle. Germline-derived CDR1 and CDR2 are SGHTA and FQGNSA. CDR3 protein: CASSSLRSPLHF. The CDR3 DNA sequence: TGTGCCAGCAGCTCCTTACGATCACCCCTCCACTTT.

This clone came up once. CDR3 bases: TGTGCCAGCAGCCCTCTGAGCGGGGGTAACAATGAGCAGTTCTTC. This encodes CASSPLSGGNNEQFF. The V and J genes are TRBV14 and TRBJ2-1; 8 positions match TRBD2. Germline CDR1 SGHDN, CDR2 FVKESK. The CDR3 length is 15 residues. V was clipped by 4 bases and J by 5 bases; unmatched bases: 7.

This clone was observed a single time. This chain uses TRBV2 with TRBJ2-5; no firm D call. The tail of the sequence fits TRBJ2-7 better, so the J call may be wrong. Germline-derived CDR1 and CDR2 are SNHLY and FYNNEI. The CDR3 contains 13 residues. The CDR3: CASSEAQFYEQYF. CDR3 nucleotide sequence: TGTGCCAGCAGTGAAGCACAGTTCTACGAGCAGTACTTC.

This clone was observed a handful of times. V gene TRBV5-6 combines with J gene TRBJ1-5; TRBD1 might be the D (5 bases). Deletions cut 2 bases from V and 1 base from J, with 13 bases between. The CDR3 extends over 16 amino acids. Germline loops: CDR1 SGHDT, CDR2 YYEEEE. The CDR3 DNA is TGTGCCAGCAGCTTATACCAGGGTGAGAGCAATCAGCCCCAGCATTTT. It specifies CASSLYQGESNQPQHF.